These 14 T cell receptor beta chains came from one sample sequenced in a study of OX40 agonist ivuxolimab in advanced cancers. Some clones are missing from TCRdb's copy, which holds only in-frame ones; the method was immunoSEQ multiplex PCR. The top ten clones hold 6% to 9.5% of a sample with 55,000 to 80,000 clones, more than 70% of them seen once. The sample in question was CD4+ or CD8+ T cells sorted from blood, obtained in a trial of the OX40 agonist ivuxolimab. Source of these receptors: an adult with an advanced solid tumor such as melanoma, head and neck, liver or kidney cancer.

The chain joins TRBV11-2 to TRBJ1-4; D is unclear. Germline CDR1 reads SGHAT; CDR2 reads FQNNGV. This CDR3 has 12 amino acids. The germline V and J ends were trimmed by 6 bases and 7 bases, with 9 bases remaining between them. CDR3 sequence (DNA): TGTGCCAGCAGGGCGGACGGTGAAAAACTGTTTTTT. This sequence encodes CASRADGEKLFF.

The table lists this clone with a few counts. This rearrangement joins TRBV5-1 to TRBJ2-3, with 9 bases that match TRBD2. Germline loops: CDR1 SGHRS, CDR2 YFSETQ. Trimming cost V 3 bases and J 0 bases; bases outside gene matches: 8. This CDR3 is built from 17 residues. The CDR3 DNA follows: TGCGCCAGCAGCTGGCCCGTTCTAGCGGGGAGCACAGATACGCAGTATTTT. It encodes CASSWPVLAGSTDTQYF.

The chain joins TRBV5-6 to TRBJ1-1, with D possibly being TRBD1 (6 bases). Germline CDR1 is SGHDT and CDR2 is YYEEEE. The CDR3 covers 14 residues. V shed 0 bases and J shed 5 bases, with 11 bases lying between them. The CDR3 bases are TGTGCCAGCAGCTTGGTCTGGGGGCGTACTGAAGCTTTCTTT. Its translation is CASSLVWGRTEAFF.

This chain links TRBV25-1 with TRBJ1-2; D is perhaps TRBD1 (5 bases). CDR1 is MGHDK, CDR2 SYGVNS, per germline. This CDR3 spans 13 amino acids. V dropped 3 bases and J dropped 7 bases, with 12 bases sitting between them. The CDR3 is CASSDPGRGGYTF. Written as DNA, the CDR3 is TGTGCCAGCAGTGATCCGGGGCGGGGTGGCTACACCTTC.

This rearrangement joins TRBV28 to TRBJ2-7; 7 nucleotides align to TRBD1. The V segment lost 9 bases and the J segment 3 bases; nucleotides outside the gene matches: 14. Germline V lookup: CDR1 MDHEN, CDR2 SYDVKM. The CDR3 sequence is 15 residues long. The chain's CDR3 is CASNEGAPGLYEQYF. In DNA, the CDR3 is TGTGCCAGTAACGAGGGGGCCCCCGGCCTCTACGAGCAGTACTTC.

This clone has a handful of counts. The V call is TRBV7-2, the J call TRBJ2-5, with 7 bases identical to TRBD1. CDR1 is SGHTA and CDR2 is FQGNSA in the germline V gene. This CDR3 has 14 residues. After removal of 1 base from V and 6 bases from J, the junction contained 5 bases not matched to a gene. Written as DNA, the CDR3 is TGTGCCAGCAGCTTAGAACAGGGGATGAAGACCCAGTACTTC. It yields the protein CASSLEQGMKTQYF.

The J gene is TRBJ1-2, the V gene TRBV25-1, with 8 bases lining up with TRBD1. Losses at the gene ends were 2 bases for V and 5 bases for J; bases not matched to a gene: 1. The length of the CDR3 is 13 residues. Germline lookup yields CDR1 MGHDK and CDR2 SYGVNS. The CDR3 here is CASSEGQGYGYTF. CDR3 nucleotides: TGTGCCAGCAGTGAAGGACAGGGATATGGCTACACCTTC.

The chain couples TRBV6-5 to TRBJ1-1, with D possibly TRBD1 on 6 matching bases. CDR3 length: 11 residues. Germline assignment: CDR1 MNHEY and CDR2 SVGAGI. Trimming took off 7 bases at V and 11 bases at J, with 14 bases between the two ends. CDR3 protein: CASTTEGQAFF. In DNA form, the CDR3 reads TGTGCCAGCACTACAGAAGGACAGGCTTTCTTT.

This clone was recorded a few times. This rearrangement joins TRBV19 to TRBJ1-2; possibly TRBD1 for D (5 bases). Germline loops: CDR1 LNHDA, CDR2 SQIVND (reference sequence). CDR3 size: 12 residues. With 6 bases removed from V and 9 bases from J, the gap between germline ends came to 14 bases. In nucleotides, the CDR3 is TGTGCCAGTAGCCTTTTAGAGGGGAGCTACACCTTC. Translated, it gives CASSLLEGSYTF.

DNA for the CDR3: TGTGCCAGCTCACCAATGGGACAGAGGAACACTGAAGCTTTCTTT. It translates to CASSPMGQRNTEAFF. This chain links TRBV18 with TRBJ1-1; 7 bases agree with TRBD1. This CDR3 has 15 amino acids. CDR1 is KGHSH and CDR2 is LQKENI in the germline V gene. Trimming at V came to 2 bases and at J to 1 base, leaving 4 bases not matched to a gene.

The chain employs TRBV11-2 and TRBJ2-3; 12 bases line up with TRBD1. There are 18 residues in the CDR3. Germline V lookup: CDR1 SGHAT, CDR2 FQNNGV. V dropped 1 base and J dropped 1; count of bases not matched to a gene: 6. The CDR3 is CASSLASGTGGRTDTQYF. The CDR3 nucleotides are TGTGCCAGCAGCTTAGCCTCCGGGACAGGGGGCCGCACAGATACGCAGTATTTT.

The chain links TRBV18 to TRBJ1-3; D is undetermined. V lost 0 bases and J 4 bases, leaving 7 bases between the germline ends. The germline gives CDR1 KGHSH, CDR2 LQKENI. There are 14 residues in the CDR3. The CDR3 region is CASSPPPRGNTIYF. CDR3 nucleotide sequence: TGTGCCAGCTCACCACCCCCCAGGGGAAACACCATATATTTT. The variable domain in full, completed from reference TRBV18 and TRBJ1-3, reads NAGVMQNPRHLVRRRGQEARLRCSPMKGHSHVYWYRQLPEEGLKFMVYLQKENIIDESGMPKERFSAEFPKEGPSILRIQQVVRGDSAAYFCASSPPPRGNTIYFGEGSWLTVV.

The rearrangement uses TRBV7-2 and TRBJ1-2; 9 nucleotides match TRBD1. The CDR3 runs 13 residues. The germline CDR1 and CDR2 sequences are SGHTA and FQGNSA. Trimming removed 1 base from V and 6 bases from J; junction bases left unmatched: 0. Here the CDR3 reads CASSLGTGDGYTF. DNA of the CDR3: TGTGCCAGCAGCTTAGGGACAGGGGATGGCTACACCTTC. The variable domain in full, completed from reference TRBV7-2 and TRBJ1-2, reads GAGVSQSPSNKVTEKGKDVELRCDPISGHTALYWYRQSLGQGLEFLIYFQGNSAPDKSGLPSDRFSAERTGGSVSTLTIQRTQQEDSAVYLCASSLGTGDGYTFGSGTRLTVV.

V gene TRBV10-3 combines with J gene TRBJ2-3; D tentatively fits TRBD1 or TRBD2 (6 bases each). This CDR3 region has 13 residues. Germline V gene lookup returns CDR1 ENHRY and CDR2 SYGVKD. Trimming cost V 5 bases and J 1 base, with 7 bases left between them. In DNA form, the CDR3 reads TGTGCCATCAGTAGGGGGGGCACAGATACGCAGTATTTT. The encoded protein is CAISRGGTDTQYF.